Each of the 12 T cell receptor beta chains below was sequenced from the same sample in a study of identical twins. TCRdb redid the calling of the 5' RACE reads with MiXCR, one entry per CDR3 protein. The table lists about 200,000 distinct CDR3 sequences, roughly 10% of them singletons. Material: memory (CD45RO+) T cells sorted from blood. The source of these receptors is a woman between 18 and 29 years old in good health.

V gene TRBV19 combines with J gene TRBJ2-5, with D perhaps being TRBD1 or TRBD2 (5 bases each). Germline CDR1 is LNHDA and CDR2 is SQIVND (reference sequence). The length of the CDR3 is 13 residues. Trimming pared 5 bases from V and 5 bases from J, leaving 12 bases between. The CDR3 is CASSDQGRETQYF. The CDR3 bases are TGTGCCAGTAGTGATCAGGGACGGGAGACCCAGTACTTC. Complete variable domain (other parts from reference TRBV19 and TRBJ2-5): DGGITQSPKYLFRKEGQNVTLSCEQNLNHDAMYWYRQDPGQGLRLIYYSQIVNDFQKGDIAEGYSVSREKKESFPLTVTSAQKNPTAFYLCASSDQGRETQYFGPGTRLLVL.

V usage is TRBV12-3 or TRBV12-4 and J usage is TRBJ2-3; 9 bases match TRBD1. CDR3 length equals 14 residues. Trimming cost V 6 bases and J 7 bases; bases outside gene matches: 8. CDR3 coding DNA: TGTGCCAGCAGACCGGGACAGGGTAGAAATACGCAGTATTTT. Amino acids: CASRPGQGRNTQYF.

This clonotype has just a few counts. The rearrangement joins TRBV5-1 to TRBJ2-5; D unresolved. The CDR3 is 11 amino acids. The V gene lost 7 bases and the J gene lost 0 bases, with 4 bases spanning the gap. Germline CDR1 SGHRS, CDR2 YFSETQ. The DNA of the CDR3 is TGCGCCAGCTACAACCAAGAGACCCAGTACTTC. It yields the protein CASYNQETQYF. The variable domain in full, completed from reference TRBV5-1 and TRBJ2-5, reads KAGVTQTPRYLIKTRGQQVTLSCSPISGHRSVSWYQQTPGQGLQFLFEYFSETQRNKGNFPGRFSGRQFSNSRSEMNVSTLELGDSALYLCASYNQETQYFGPGTRLLVL.

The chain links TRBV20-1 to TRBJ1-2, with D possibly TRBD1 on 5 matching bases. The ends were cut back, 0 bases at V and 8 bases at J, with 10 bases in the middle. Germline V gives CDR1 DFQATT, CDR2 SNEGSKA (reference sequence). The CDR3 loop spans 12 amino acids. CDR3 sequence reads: CSARDPGEGYTF. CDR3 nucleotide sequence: TGCAGTGCTAGAGATCCGGGGGAAGGCTACACCTTC.

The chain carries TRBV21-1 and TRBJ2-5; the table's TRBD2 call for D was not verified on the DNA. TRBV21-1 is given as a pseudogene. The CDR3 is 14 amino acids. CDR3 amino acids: CASRGGPTQETQYF. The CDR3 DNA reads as TGTGCCAGTCGCGGGGGGCCAACCCAAGAGACCCAGTACTTC.

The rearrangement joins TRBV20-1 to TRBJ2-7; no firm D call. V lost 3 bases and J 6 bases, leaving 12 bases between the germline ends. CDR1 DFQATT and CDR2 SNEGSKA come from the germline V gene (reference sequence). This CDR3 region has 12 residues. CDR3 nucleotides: TGCAGTGCTAGTTTTGGAAAATTCGAGCAGTACTTC. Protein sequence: CSASFGKFEQYF.

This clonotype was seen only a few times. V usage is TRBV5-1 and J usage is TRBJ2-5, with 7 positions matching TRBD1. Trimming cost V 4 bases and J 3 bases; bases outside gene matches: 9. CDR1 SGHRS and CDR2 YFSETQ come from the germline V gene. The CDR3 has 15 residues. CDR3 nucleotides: TGCGCCAGCAGCCCCGAAGGGACAGCTGAAGAGACCCAGTACTTC. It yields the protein CASSPEGTAEETQYF.

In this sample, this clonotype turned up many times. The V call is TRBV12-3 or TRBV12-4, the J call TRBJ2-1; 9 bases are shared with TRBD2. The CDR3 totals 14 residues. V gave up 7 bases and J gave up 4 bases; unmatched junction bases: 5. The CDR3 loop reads CASNLAGIYNEQFF. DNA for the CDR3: TGTGCCAGCAACCTAGCGGGGATTTACAATGAGCAGTTCTTC.

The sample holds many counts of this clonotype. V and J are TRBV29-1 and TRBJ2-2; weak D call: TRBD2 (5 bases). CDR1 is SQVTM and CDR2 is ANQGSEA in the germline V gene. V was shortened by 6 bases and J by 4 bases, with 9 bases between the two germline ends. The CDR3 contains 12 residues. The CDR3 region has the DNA TGCAGCGTACGGGAAACCACCGGGGAGCTGTTTTTT. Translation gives CSVRETTGELFF.

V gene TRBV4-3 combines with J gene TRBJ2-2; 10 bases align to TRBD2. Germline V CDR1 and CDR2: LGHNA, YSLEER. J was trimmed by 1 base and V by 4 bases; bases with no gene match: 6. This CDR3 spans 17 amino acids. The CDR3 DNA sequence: TGCGCCAGCAGCCTATCTTGGACTAGCGGGAACACCGGGGAGCTGTTTTTT. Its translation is CASSLSWTSGNTGELFF.

DNA for the CDR3: TGTGCCAGCAGTTACTCTCCTCCTATCGAGCAGTACTTC. It encodes CASSYSPPIEQYF. The chain combines TRBV6-5 with TRBJ2-7; D call uncertain. Between the trimmed V and J ends, which lost 0 bases and 6 bases, there was a span of 9 bases. This CDR3 is 13 amino acids long. Germline CDR1 is MNHEY and CDR2 is SVGAGI.

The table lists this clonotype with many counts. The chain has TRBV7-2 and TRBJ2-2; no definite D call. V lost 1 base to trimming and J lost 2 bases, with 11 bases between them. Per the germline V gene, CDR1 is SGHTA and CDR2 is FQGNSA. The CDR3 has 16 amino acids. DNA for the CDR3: TGTGCCAGCAGCTTAGAGGCTGGCCCCAACACCGGGGAGCTGTTTTTT. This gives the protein CASSLEAGPNTGELFF.